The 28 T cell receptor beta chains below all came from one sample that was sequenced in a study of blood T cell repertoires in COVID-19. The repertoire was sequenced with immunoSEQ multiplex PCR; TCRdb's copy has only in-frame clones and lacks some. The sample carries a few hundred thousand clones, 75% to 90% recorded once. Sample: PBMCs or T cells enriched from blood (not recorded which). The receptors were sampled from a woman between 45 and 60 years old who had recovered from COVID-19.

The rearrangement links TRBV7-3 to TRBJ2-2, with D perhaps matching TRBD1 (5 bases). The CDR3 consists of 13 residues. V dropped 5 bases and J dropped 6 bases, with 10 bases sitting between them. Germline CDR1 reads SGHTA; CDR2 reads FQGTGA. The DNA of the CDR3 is TGTGCCAGCAGCCCCCTAGGGGCCGGGGAGCTGTTTTTT. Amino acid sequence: CASSPLGAGELFF.

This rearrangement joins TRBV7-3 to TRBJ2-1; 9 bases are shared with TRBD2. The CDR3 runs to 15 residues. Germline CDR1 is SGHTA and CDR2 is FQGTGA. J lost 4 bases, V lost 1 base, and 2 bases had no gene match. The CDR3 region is CASSLSGGAYNEQFF. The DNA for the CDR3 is TGTGCCAGCAGCTTAAGCGGGGGGGCATACAATGAGCAGTTCTTC. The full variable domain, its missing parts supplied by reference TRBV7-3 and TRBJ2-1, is GAGVSQTPSNKVTEKGKYVELRCDPISGHTALYWYRQSLGQGPEFLIYFQGTGAADDSGLPNDRFFAVRPEGSVSTLKIQRTERGDSAVYLCASSLSGGAYNEQFFGPGTRLTVL.

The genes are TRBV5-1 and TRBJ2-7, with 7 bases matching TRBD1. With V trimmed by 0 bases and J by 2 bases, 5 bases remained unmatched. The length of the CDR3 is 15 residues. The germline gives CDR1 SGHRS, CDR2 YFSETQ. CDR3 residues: CASSLANTGAYEQYF. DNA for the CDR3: TGCGCCAGCAGCTTGGCCAACACAGGGGCCTACGAGCAGTACTTC.

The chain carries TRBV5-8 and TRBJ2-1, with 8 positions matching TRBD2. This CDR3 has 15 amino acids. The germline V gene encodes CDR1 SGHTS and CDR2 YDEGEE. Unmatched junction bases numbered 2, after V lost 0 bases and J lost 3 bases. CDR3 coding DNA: TGTGCCAGCAGCTTGGGTAGCGGGAACTACAATGAGCAGTTCTTC. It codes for CASSLGSGNYNEQFF.

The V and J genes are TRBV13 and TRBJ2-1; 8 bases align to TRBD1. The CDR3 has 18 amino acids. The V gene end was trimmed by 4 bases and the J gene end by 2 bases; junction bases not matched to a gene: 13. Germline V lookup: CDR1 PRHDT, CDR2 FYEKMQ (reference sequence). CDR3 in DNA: TGTGCCAGCAGCTCTGCTCTGGCCGGGACAGGCCCCTACAATGAGCAGTTCTTC. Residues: CASSSALAGTGPYNEQFF.

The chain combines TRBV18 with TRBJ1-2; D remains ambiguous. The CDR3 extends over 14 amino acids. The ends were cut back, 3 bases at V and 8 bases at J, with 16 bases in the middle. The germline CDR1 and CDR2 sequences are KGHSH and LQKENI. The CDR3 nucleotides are TGTGCCAGCTCACCCCCTCGTAGGGAGGGCGGCTACACCTTC. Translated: CASSPPRREGGYTF.

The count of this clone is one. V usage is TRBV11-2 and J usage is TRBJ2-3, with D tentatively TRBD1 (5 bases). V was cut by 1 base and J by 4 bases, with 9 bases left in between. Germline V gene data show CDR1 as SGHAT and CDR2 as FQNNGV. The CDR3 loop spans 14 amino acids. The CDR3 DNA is TGTGCCAGCAGCTTAGGGGGCGGTTCAGATACGCAGTATTTT. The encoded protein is CASSLGGGSDTQYF.

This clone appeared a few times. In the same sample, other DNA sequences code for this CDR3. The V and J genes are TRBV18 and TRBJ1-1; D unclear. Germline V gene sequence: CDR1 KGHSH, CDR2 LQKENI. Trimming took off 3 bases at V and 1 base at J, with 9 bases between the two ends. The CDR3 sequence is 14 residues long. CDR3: CASSPAARNTEAFF. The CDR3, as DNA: TGTGCCAGCTCACCGGCTGCCAGGAACACTGAAGCTTTCTTT.

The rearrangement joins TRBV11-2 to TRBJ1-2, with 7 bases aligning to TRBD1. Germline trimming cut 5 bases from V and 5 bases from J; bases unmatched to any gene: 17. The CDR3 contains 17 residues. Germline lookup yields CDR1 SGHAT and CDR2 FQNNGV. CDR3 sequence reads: CASSPLQGPRVGYGYTF. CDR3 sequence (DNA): TGTGCCAGCAGCCCCTTACAGGGGCCACGGGTTGGGTATGGCTACACCTTC.

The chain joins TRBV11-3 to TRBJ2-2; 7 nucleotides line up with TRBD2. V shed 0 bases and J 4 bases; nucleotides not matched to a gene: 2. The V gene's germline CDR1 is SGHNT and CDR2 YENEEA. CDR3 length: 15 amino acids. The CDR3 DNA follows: TGTGCCAGCAGCTTAGAGCGGGGGAGCACCGGGGAGCTGTTTTTT. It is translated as CASSLERGSTGELFF.

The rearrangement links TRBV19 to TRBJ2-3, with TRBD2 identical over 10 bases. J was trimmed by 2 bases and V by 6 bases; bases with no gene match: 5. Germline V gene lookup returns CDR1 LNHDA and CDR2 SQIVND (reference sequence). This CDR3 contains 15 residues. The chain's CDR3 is CASSHSGRATDTQYF. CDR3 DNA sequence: TGTGCCAGTAGCCACAGCGGGAGGGCCACAGATACGCAGTATTTT.

The CDR3 is CASSSSLSGGAIYEQYF. As DNA, the CDR3 is TGTGCCAGCAGTTCCTCCCTCAGCGGAGGGGCTATCTACGAGCAGTACTTC. The chain recombines TRBV27 with TRBJ2-7; a possible D gene is TRBD2 (6 bases). Between the trimmed V and J ends, which lost 4 bases and 3 bases, there was a span of 22 bases. The CDR3 has 17 amino acids. Germline assignment: CDR1 MNHEY and CDR2 SMNVEV (reference sequence).

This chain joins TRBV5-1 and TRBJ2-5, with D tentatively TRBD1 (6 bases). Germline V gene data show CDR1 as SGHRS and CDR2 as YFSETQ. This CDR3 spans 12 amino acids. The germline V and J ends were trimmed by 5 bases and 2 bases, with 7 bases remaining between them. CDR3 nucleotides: TGCGCCAGCAGGGGACAACAAGAGACCCAGTACTTC. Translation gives CASRGQQETQYF.

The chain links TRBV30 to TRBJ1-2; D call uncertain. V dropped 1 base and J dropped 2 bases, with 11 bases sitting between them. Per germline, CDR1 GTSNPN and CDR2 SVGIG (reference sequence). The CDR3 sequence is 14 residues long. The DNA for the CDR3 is TGTGCCTGGAGTGGGAGGACTAAGAACTATGGCTACACCTTC. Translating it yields CAWSGRTKNYGYTF.

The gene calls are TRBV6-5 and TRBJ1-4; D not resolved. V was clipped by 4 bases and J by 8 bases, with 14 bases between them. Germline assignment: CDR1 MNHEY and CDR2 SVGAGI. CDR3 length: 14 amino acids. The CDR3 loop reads CASSFQATEEKLFF. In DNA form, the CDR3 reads TGTGCCAGCAGTTTCCAAGCCACCGAAGAAAAACTGTTTTTT.

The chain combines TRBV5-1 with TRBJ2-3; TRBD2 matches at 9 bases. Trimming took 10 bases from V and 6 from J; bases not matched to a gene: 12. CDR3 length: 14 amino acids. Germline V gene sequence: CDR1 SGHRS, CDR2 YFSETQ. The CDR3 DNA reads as TGCGCCTCGGGCAGGACTAGCGAGAGGGATACGCAGTATTTT. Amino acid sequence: CASGRTSERDTQYF.

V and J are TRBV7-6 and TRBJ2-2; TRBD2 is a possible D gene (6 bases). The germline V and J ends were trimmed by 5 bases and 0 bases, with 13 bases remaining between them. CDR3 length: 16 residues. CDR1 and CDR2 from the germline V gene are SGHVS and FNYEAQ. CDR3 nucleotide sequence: TGTGCCAGCAGCCCCTCGGGACTGCCGAACACCGGGGAGCTGTTTTTT. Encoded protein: CASSPSGLPNTGELFF. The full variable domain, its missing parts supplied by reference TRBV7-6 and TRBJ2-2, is GAGVSQSPRYKVTKRGQDVALRCDPISGHVSLYWYRQALGQGPEFLTYFNYEAQQDKSGLPNDRFSAERPEGSISTLTIQRTEQRDSAMYRCASSPSGLPNTGELFFGEGSRLTVL.

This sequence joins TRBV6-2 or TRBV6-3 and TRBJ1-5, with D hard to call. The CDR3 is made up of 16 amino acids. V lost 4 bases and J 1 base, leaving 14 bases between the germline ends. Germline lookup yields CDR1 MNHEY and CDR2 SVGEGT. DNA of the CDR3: TGTGCCAGCAGTTCCCACAGCGGGAGAAGCAATCAGCCCCAGCATTTT. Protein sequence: CASSSHSGRSNQPQHF.

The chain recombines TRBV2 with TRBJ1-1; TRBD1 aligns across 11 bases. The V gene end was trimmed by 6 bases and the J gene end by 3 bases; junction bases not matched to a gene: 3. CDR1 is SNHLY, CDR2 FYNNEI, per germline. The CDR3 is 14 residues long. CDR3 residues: CASRSGQGDTEAFF. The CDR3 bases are TGTGCCAGCAGATCGGGACAGGGGGACACTGAAGCTTTCTTT.

DNA for the CDR3: TGCGCCAGCAGCCCAATGGGGAGGGCCCCTCGGGAGACCCAGTACTTC. The encoded protein is CASSPMGRAPRETQYF. The chain uses TRBV5-1 and TRBJ2-5; 7 bases align to TRBD2. Losses at the gene ends were 4 bases for V and 5 bases for J; bases not matched to a gene: 14. The V gene's germline CDR1 is SGHRS and CDR2 YFSETQ. The CDR3 length is 16 residues.

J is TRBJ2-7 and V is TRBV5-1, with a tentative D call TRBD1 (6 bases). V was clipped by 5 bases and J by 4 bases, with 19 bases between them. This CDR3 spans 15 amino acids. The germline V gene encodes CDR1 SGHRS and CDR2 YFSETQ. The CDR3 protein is CASRLADGQQYEQYF. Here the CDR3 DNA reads TGCGCCAGCAGGTTAGCTGACGGACAGCAATACGAGCAGTACTTC.

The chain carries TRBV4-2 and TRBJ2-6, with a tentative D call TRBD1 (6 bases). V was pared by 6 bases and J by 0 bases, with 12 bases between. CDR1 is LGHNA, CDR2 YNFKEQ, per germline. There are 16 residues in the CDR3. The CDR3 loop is CASSQGLASGANVLTF. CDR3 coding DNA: TGTGCCAGCAGTCAGGGGCTTGCCTCTGGGGCCAACGTCCTGACTTTC.

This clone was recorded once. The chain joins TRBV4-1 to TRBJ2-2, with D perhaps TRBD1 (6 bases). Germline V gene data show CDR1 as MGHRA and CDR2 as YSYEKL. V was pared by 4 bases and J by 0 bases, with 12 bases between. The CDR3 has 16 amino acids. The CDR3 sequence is CASSRTEETNTGELFF. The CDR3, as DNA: TGCGCCAGCAGCCGGACAGAAGAAACGAACACCGGGGAGCTGTTTTTT.

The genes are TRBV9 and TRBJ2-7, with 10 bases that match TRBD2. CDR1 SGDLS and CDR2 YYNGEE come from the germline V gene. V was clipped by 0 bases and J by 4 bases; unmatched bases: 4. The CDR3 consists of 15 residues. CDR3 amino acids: CASSVGTSGTYEQYF. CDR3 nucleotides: TGTGCCAGCAGCGTAGGTACTAGCGGGACGTACGAGCAGTACTTC.

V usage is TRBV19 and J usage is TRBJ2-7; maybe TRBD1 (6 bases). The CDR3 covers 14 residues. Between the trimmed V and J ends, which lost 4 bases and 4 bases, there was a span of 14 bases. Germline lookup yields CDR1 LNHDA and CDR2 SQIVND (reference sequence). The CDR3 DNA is TGTGCCAGTAGTAGATCCGGGACAACTTACGAGCAGTACTTC. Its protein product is CASSRSGTTYEQYF.

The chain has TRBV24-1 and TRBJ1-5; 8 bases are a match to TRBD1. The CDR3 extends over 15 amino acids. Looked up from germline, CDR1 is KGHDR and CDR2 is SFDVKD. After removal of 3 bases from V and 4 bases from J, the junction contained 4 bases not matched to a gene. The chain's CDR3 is CATSDRTGPNQPQHF. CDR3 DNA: TGTGCCACCAGTGATAGGACAGGGCCGAATCAGCCCCAGCATTTT.

This chain's CDR3 is CASTQTAGNEKLFF. CDR3 coding DNA: TGTGCCAGCACTCAGACAGCGGGTAATGAAAAACTGTTTTTT. The chain joins TRBV7-2 to TRBJ1-4; D is perhaps TRBD1 (5 bases). The CDR3 has 14 residues. V was trimmed by 7 bases and J by 4 bases, leaving 13 bases between them. Germline loops: CDR1 SGHTA, CDR2 FQGNSA.

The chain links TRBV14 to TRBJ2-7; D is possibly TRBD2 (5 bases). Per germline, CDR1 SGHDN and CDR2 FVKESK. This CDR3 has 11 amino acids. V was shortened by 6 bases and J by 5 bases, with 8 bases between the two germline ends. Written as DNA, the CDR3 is TGTGCCAGCAGTCTAGCAGACGAGCAGTACTTC. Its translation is CASSLADEQYF.